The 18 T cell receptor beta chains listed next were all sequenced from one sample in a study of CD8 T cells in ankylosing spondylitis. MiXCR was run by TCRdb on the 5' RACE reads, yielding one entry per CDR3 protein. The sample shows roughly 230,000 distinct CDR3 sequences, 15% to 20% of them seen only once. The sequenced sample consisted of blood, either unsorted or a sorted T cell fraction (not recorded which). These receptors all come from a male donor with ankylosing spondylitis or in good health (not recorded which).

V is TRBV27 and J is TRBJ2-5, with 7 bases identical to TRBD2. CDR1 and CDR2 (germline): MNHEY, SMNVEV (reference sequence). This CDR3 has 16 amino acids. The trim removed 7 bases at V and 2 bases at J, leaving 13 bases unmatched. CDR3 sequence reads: CASNFLAREVQETQYF. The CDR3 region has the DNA TGTGCCAGCAATTTCTTAGCTCGGGAGGTTCAAGAGACCCAGTACTTC.

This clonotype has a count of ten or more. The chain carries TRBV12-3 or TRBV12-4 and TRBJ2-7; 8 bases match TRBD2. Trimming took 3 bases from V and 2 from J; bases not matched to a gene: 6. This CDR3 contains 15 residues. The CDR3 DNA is TGTGCCAGCAGTTTCGTCGTTAGCGGGACCTACGAGCAGTACTTC. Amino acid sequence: CASSFVVSGTYEQYF.

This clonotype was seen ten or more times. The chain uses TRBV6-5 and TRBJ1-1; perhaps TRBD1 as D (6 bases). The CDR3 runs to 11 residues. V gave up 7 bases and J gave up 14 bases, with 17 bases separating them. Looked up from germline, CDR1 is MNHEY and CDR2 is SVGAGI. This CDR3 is CASISQGRGFF. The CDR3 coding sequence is TGTGCCAGCATCTCACAGGGACGGGGCTTCTTT.

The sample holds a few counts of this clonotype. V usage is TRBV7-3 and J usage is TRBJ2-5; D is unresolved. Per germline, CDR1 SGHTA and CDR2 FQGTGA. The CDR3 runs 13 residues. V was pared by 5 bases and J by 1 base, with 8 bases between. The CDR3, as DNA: TGTGCCAGCAGCCCAGAGCCCCAAGAGACCCAGTACTTC. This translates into CASSPEPQETQYF.

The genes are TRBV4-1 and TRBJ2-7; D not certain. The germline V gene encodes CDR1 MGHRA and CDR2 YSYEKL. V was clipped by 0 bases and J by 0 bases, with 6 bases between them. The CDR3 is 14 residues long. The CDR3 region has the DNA TGCGCCAGCAGCCAAGAACCATACTCCTACGAGCAGTACTTC. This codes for CASSQEPYSYEQYF.

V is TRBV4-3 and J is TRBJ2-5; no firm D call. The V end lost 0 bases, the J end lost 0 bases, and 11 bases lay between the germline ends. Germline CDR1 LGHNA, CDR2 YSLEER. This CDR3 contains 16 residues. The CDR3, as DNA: TGCGCCAGCAGCCAAGATCGGGCCTCCTACCAAGAGACCCAGTACTTC. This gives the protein CASSQDRASYQETQYF.

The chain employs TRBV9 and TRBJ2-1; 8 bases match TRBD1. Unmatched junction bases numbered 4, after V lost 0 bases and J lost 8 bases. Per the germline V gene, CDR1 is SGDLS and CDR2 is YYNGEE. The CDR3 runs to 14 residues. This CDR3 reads CASSVGTGFDEQFF. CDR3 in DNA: TGTGCCAGCAGCGTAGGGACAGGGTTCGATGAGCAGTTCTTC.

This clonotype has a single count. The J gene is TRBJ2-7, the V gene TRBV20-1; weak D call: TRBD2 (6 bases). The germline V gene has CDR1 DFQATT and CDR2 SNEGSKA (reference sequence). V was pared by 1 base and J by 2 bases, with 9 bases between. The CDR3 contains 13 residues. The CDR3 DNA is TGCAGTGCTAGAGGTAGCGGACCCTACGAGCAGTACTTC. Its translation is CSARGSGPYEQYF.

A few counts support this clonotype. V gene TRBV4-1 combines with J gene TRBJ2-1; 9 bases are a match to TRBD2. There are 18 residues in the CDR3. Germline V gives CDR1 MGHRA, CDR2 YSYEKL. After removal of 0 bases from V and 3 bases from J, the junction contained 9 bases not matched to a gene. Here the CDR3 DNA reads TGCGCCAGCAGCCAAGATCCGGCTAGCGGGGAGGTCTACAATGAGCAGTTCTTC. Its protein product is CASSQDPASGEVYNEQFF.

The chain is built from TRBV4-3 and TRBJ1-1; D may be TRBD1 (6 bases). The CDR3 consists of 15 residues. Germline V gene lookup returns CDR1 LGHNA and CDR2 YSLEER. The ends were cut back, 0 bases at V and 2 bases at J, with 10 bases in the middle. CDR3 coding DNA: TGCGCCAGCAGCCAAGATAAACAGGGAAACACTGAAGCTTTCTTT. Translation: CASSQDKQGNTEAFF.

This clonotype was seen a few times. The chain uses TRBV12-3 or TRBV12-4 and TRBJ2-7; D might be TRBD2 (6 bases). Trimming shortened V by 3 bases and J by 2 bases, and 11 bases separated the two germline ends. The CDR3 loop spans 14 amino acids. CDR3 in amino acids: CASSLVSGTYEQYF. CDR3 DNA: TGTGCCAGCAGTTTGGTTAGCGGCACCTACGAGCAGTACTTC.

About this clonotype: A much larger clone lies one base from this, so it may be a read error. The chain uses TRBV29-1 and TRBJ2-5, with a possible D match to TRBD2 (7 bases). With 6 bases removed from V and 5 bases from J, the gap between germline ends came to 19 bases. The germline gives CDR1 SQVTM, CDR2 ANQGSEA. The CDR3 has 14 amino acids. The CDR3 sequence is CSVAWGGAGETQYF. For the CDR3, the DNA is TGCAGCGTGGCTTGGGGGGGCGCGGGGGAGACCCAGTACTTC. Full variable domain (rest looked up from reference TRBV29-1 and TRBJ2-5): SAVISQKPSRDICQRGTSLTIQCQVDSQVTMMFWYRQQPGQSLTLIATANQGSEATYESGFVIDKFPISRPNLTFSTLTVSNMSPEDSSIYLCSVAWGGAGETQYFGPGTRLLVL.

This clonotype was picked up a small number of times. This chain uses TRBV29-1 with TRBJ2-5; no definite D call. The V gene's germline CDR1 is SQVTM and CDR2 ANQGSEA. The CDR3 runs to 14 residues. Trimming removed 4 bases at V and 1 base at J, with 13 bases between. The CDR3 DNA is TGCAGCGTTGCATCTCTTCGGGTCCAAGAGACCCAGTACTTC. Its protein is CSVASLRVQETQYF. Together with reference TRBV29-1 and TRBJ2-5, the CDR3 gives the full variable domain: SAVISQKPSRDICQRGTSLTIQCQVDSQVTMMFWYRQQPGQSLTLIATANQGSEATYESGFVIDKFPISRPNLTFSTLTVSNMSPEDSSIYLCSVASLRVQETQYFGPGTRLLVL.

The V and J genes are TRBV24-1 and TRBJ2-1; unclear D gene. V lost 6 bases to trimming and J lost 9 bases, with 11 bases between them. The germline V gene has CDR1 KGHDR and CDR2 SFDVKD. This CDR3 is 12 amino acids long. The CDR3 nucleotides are TGTGCCACCAGTAGCGCTGGAAGTGAGCAGTTCTTC. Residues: CATSSAGSEQFF.

CDR3 sequence: CASSFGTGENYEQYF. The CDR3 DNA reads as TGCGCCAGCAGCTTCGGGACAGGGGAAAACTACGAGCAGTACTTC. The chain links TRBV5-1 to TRBJ2-7, with 10 bases aligning to TRBD1. The CDR3 is 15 amino acids. Germline lookup yields CDR1 SGHRS and CDR2 YFSETQ. The V and J ends lost 2 bases and 3 bases, in that order; junction bases with no gene match: 5. The full variable domain, completed using reference TRBV5-1 and TRBJ2-7, is KAGVTQTPRYLIKTRGQQVTLSCSPISGHRSVSWYQQTPGQGLQFLFEYFSETQRNKGNFPGRFSGRQFSNSRSEMNVSTLELGDSALYLCASSFGTGENYEQYFGPGTRLTVT.

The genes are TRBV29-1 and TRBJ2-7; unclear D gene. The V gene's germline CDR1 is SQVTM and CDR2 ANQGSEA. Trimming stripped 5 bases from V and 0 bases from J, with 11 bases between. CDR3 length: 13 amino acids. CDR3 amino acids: CSVLVRNSYEQYF. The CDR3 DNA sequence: TGCAGCGTTCTGGTCAGGAACTCCTACGAGCAGTACTTC.

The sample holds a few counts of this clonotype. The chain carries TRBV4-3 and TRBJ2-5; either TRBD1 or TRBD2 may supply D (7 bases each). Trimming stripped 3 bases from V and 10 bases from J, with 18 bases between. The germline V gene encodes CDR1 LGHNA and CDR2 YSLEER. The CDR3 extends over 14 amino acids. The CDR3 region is CASSHRGGARGQYF. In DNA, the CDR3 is TGCGCCAGCAGCCACAGGGGGGGAGCAAGGGGCCAGTACTTC.

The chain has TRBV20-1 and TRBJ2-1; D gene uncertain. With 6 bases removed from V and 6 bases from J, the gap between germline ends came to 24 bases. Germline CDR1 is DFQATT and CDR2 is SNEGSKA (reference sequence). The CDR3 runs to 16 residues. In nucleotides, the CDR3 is TGCAGTGCCGTTGGGGTCGGTGCCAGCCCTATCAATGAGCAGTTCTTC. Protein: CSAVGVGASPINEQFF.